This T cell receptor beta chain stems from a study of CD8+ T cells in alopecia areata. CDR3 size: 13 residues. Extracted RNA was reverse transcribed, and the resulting cDNA served as sequencing template. The table came from immunoSEQ multiplex PCR; TCRdb's copy has only in-frame clones and leaves some out. The sample records about 76,000 clones, around 60% being singletons. Study-level points and caveats: The study also sequences resident alphabeta T cells of normal skin in scalp samples. Scalp clonality dropped significantly under tofacitinib, as did expanded CD8+ top-100 clones.

The sample's treatment: oral pan-JAK inhibitor, 5-10 mg twice daily. The study team obtained lesional scalp punch biopsies and peripheral blood from alopecia areata patients. Concerning this clone: Its antigen is still unknown.

Sequencing used CD8+ T cells sorted from blood, obtained at week 24, from a patient treated with tofacitinib. The chain couples TRBV21-1 to TRBJ2-1; TRBD1 reflects the table's D call only, with no check against the DNA. TRBV21-1 constitutes a pseudogene. This TCR came from a human donor with alopecia areata. CDR3 DNA sequence: TGTGCCAGCAGCAAAGGGACAGCCAATGAGCAGTTCTTC. Translating it yields CASSKGTANEQFF.